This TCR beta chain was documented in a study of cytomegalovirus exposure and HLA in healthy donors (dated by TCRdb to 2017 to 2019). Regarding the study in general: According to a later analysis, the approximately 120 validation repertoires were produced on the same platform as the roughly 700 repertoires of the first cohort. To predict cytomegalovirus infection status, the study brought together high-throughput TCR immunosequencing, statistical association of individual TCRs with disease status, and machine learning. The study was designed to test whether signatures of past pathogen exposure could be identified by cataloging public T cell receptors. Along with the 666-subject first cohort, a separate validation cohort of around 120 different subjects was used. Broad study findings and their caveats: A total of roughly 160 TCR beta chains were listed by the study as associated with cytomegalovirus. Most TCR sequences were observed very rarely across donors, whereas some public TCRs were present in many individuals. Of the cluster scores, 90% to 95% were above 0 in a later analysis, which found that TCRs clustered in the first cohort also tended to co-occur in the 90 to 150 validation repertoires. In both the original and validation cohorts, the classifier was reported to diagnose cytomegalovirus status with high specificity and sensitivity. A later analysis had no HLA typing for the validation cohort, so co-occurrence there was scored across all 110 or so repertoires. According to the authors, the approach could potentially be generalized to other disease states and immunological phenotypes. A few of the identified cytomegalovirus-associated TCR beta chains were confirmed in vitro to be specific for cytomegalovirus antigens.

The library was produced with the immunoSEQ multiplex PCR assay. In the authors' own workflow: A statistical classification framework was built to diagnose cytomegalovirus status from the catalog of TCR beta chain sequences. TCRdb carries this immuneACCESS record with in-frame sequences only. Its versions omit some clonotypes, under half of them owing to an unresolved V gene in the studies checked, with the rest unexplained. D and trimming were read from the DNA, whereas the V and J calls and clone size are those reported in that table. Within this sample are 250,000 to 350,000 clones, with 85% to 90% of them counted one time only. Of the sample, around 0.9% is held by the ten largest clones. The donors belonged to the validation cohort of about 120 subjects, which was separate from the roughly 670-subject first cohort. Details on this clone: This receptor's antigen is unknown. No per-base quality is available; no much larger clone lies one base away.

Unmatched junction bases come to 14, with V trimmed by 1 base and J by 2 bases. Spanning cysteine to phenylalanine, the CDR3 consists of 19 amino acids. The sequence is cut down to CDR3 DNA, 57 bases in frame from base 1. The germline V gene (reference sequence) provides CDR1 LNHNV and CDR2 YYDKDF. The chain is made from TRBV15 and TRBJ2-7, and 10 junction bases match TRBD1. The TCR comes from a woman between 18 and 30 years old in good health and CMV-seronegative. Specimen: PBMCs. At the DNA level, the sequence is TGTGCCACCAGCAGAGGAGGGACAGGGGTAGAAGCGGGTGCCTACGAGCAGTACTTC. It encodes CATSRGGTGVEAGAYEQYF.